These 32 T cell receptor beta chains were all obtained from the same sample, sequenced in a study of metastatic and nonmetastatic thyroid tumors. Using MiXCR, TCRdb reanalyzed the PCR reads. This sample has roughly 59,000 clones; roughly 16% occur once, and the top ten carry roughly a tenth. Each patient went into thyroid surgery without having received any treatment. Sequences were obtained from blood. The receptor source for this set is a male donor with papillary thyroid cancer or a benign thyroid nodule (not recorded which). Some clones in this sample may be carry-over from other donors' samples.

This clone was detected many times. Other DNA sequences in the same sample also yield this CDR3. V is TRBV5-1 and J is TRBJ2-7; 8 nucleotides line up with TRBD2. The CDR3 runs to 14 residues. Germline CDR1 reads SGHRS; CDR2 reads YFSETQ. Germline trimming cut 2 bases from V and 3 bases from J; bases unmatched to any gene: 4. CDR3 coding DNA: TGCGCCAGCAGCTTTCGGACTAGCCGCTACGAGCAGTACTTC. This encodes CASSFRTSRYEQYF.

Notes on this clone: A junction boundary mismatches the germline segment, possibly from a read error. The chain is built from TRBV19 and TRBJ2-3; maybe TRBD2 (6 bases). The CDR3 is made up of 12 amino acids. Germline V gene sequence: CDR1 LNHDA, CDR2 SQIVND (reference sequence). CDR3 coding DNA: TGTGCCATTAGTAGCGGCGCAGATACACAGTATTTT. Its protein is CAISSGADTQYF.

This clone has just a few counts. The V and J genes are TRBV5-1 and TRBJ2-5; 8 positions match TRBD1. Per the germline V gene, CDR1 is SGHRS and CDR2 is YFSETQ. The CDR3 covers 14 residues. Trimming took 5 bases from V and 1 from J; bases not matched to a gene: 4. CDR3 in amino acids: CASRRDRGQETQYF. The DNA for the CDR3 is TGCGCCAGCAGACGAGACAGGGGCCAAGAGACCCAGTACTTC.

This clone was recorded many times. The CDR3 bases are TGTGCCAGTTTTTTGAGCAAGACTAGCGGGATATTAGGTGAGCAGTTCTTC. Its translation is CASFLSKTSGILGEQFF. V usage is TRBV2 and J usage is TRBJ2-1, with TRBD2 matching over 11 bases. The junction had 19 bases not matched to a gene; V was cut back by 9 bases and J by 9 bases. Germline-derived CDR1 and CDR2 are SNHLY and FYNNEI. The CDR3 runs to 17 residues.

This clone came up a few times. A much larger clone differs from this one at a single base, so this may be a read error. At the DNA level, this CDR3 is encoded by other sequences in the same sample as well. The chain employs TRBV9 and TRBJ2-1; D unclear. Looked up from germline, CDR1 is SGDLS and CDR2 is YYNGEE. Trimming removed 3 bases from V and 4 bases from J, with 11 bases in between. This CDR3 comprises 14 residues. CDR3 in amino acids: CASSGSGVYNEQFF. The CDR3 nucleotides are TGTGCCAGCAGCGGTTCAGGTGTTTACAATGAGCAGTTCTTC.

This clone was observed a few times. The chain links TRBV10-1 to TRBJ2-2, with 9 bases matching TRBD1. This CDR3 has 15 residues. Per germline, CDR1 WNHNN and CDR2 SYGVQD (reference sequence). Here the CDR3 DNA reads TGCTCTAGCAGTGAACGACAGGGGGGCACCGGGGAGCTGTTTTTT. Residues: CSSSERQGGTGELFF.

Of note for this clone: Its ends do not fully match the called genes, so a read error is possible. J is TRBJ2-5 and V is TRBV28; D unresolved. Germline CDR1 reads MDHEN; CDR2 reads SYDVKM. The CDR3 covers 13 residues. CDR3 nucleotide sequence: TGTGCCAGCATCTCCGGGTTTCAAGATACCCAGTACTTC. Residues: CASISGFQDTQYF.

In this sample, this clone turned up many times. V is TRBV5-4 and J is TRBJ2-3, with TRBD2 identical over 9 bases. The CDR3 has 19 amino acids. Germline V gene lookup returns CDR1 SGHNT and CDR2 YYREEE (reference sequence). V lost 0 bases, J lost 6 bases, and 17 bases stayed unmatched. The CDR3 is CASSLGGAIAGESSDTQYF. CDR3 DNA sequence: TGTGCCAGCAGCTTGGGGGGGGCCATAGCGGGAGAAAGTTCGGATACGCAGTATTTT.

This clone was seen a few times. With a much larger clone just one base away, this may be a read error. V is TRBV14 and J is TRBJ1-2; D is unresolved. Germline values: CDR1 SGHDN, CDR2 FVKESK. Trimming took off 1 base at V and 8 bases at J, with 8 bases between the two ends. CDR3 length equals 12 residues. CDR3 region: CASSQGRYGYTF. CDR3 DNA sequence: TGTGCCAGCAGCCAAGGCAGGTACGGCTACACCTTC.

The chain couples TRBV9 to TRBJ1-2, with 7 nucleotides matching TRBD1. The trim removed 0 bases at V and 4 bases at J, leaving 3 bases unmatched. CDR1 and CDR2 from the germline V gene are SGDLS and YYNGEE. This CDR3 spans 14 amino acids. The CDR3 DNA is TGTGCCAGCAGCGTAGACAGGGGTCCCTATGGCTACACCTTC. It translates to CASSVDRGPYGYTF.

This clone was recorded many times. This rearrangement joins TRBV7-9 to TRBJ2-7; possible D gene TRBD2, 5 bases. Looked up from germline, CDR1 is SEHNR and CDR2 is FQNEAQ (reference sequence). This CDR3 comprises 13 residues. Trimming shortened V by 2 bases and J by 5 bases, and 10 bases separated the two germline ends. The DNA of the CDR3 is TGTGCCAGCAGCTTACTAGCTGCGGACGAGCAGTACTTC. Encoded protein: CASSLLAADEQYF.

As for this clone: An end of the junction does not agree with germline; a read error may underlie this. The chain links TRBV3-1 to TRBJ1-2; D gene unclear. From germline, CDR1 is LGHDT and CDR2 YNNKEL (reference sequence). This CDR3 spans 16 amino acids. CDR3 DNA: TGTACCAGCAGCCACCATGGAAAGGGTAGTGACTATGGCTACACCTTC. Translating it yields CTSSHHGKGSDYGYTF.

In its sample, this clone was seen many times. V and J are TRBV19 and TRBJ1-1; D not resolved. V shed 3 bases and J shed 1 base, with 6 bases lying between them. Germline V gene lookup returns CDR1 LNHDA and CDR2 SQIVND (reference sequence). The CDR3 runs to 13 residues. In nucleotides, the CDR3 is TGTGCCAGTAGTATGGTATCGAACACTGAAGCTTTCTTT. It yields the protein CASSMVSNTEAFF.

The rearrangement joins TRBV11-1 to TRBJ1-5; TRBD1 aligns across 12 bases. The CDR3 loop spans 17 amino acids. Germline loops: CDR1 SGHAT, CDR2 FQDESV (reference sequence). Trimming at V came to 5 bases and at J to 0 bases, leaving 5 bases not matched to a gene. Here the CDR3 reads CASSPGTGGLSNQPQHF. The CDR3 bases are TGTGCCAGCAGCCCCGGGACAGGGGGCCTTAGCAATCAGCCCCAGCATTTT. Drawing the rest from reference TRBV11-1 and TRBJ1-5, the complete variable domain is EAEVAQSPRYKITEKSQAVAFWCDPISGHATLYWYRQILGQGPELLVQFQDESVVDDSQLPKDRFSAERLKGVDSTLKIQPAELGDSAMYLCASSPGTGGLSNQPQHFGDGTRLSIL.

The table lists this clone with many counts. The genes are TRBV7-3 and TRBJ2-7; D is perhaps TRBD2 (6 bases). Germline CDR1 and CDR2: SGHTA and FQGTGA. The V and J ends lost 4 bases and 4 bases respectively, with 23 bases between them. The CDR3 has 17 residues. CDR3 amino acids: CASSSSDPGSWTYEQYV. CDR3 in DNA: TGTGCCAGCAGCTCTAGCGACCCGGGCTCCTGGACTTACGAGCAGTACGTC.

This clone was picked up many times. The chain couples TRBV20-1 to TRBJ1-1; a weak D match, TRBD1 (5 bases). Looked up from germline, CDR1 is DFQATT and CDR2 is SNEGSKA (reference sequence). V was shortened by 5 bases and J by 12 bases, with 19 bases between the two germline ends. CDR3 length: 12 residues. The DNA of the CDR3 is TGCAGTGCTCCCCTCGGACATGGTCTCTCTTTCTTT. Translated, it gives CSAPLGHGLSFF.

The sample holds many counts of this clone. This chain uses TRBV14 with TRBJ1-3; tentative D call: TRBD1 (5 bases). The length of the CDR3 is 16 residues. Trimming cost V 3 bases and J 2 bases, with 14 bases left between them. Germline CDR1 SGHDN, CDR2 FVKESK. CDR3 in DNA: TGTGCCAGCAGCCAGGAGGACATCTACCCTGGAAACACCATATATTTT. Its protein is CASSQEDIYPGNTIYF. Combining the CDR3 with reference TRBV14 and TRBJ1-3 gives the whole variable domain EAGVTQFPSHSVIEKGQTVTLRCDPISGHDNLYWYRRVMGKEIKFLLHFVKESKQDESGMPNNRFLAERTGGTYSTLKVQPAELEDSGVYFCASSQEDIYPGNTIYFGEGSWLTVV.

This clone was observed a handful of times. Germline is not matched at one junction end, which may reflect a read error. This chain links TRBV28 with TRBJ1-5, with D tentatively TRBD1 (6 bases). This CDR3 contains 15 residues. CDR1 MDHEN and CDR2 SYDVKM come from the germline V gene. This CDR3 reads CASSFVAQGYHPHHF. CDR3 coding DNA: TGTGCCAGCAGTTTCGTCGCGCAGGGGTATCATCCCCATCATTTT.

This clone showed up just a few times. The chain recombines TRBV9 with TRBJ1-4; TRBD1 is a possible D gene (5 bases). The ends were cut back, 0 bases at V and 0 bases at J, with 6 bases in the middle. The CDR3 covers 15 residues. Germline CDR1 is SGDLS and CDR2 is YYNGEE. CDR3 protein: CASSVATATNEKLFF. The CDR3, as DNA: TGTGCCAGCAGCGTAGCGACAGCAACTAATGAAAAACTGTTTTTT.

At least ten counts were recorded for this clone. The CDR3 here is CASSPGTASNTGELFF. CDR3 sequence (DNA): TGTGCCAGCAGCCCGGGAACAGCTTCGAACACCGGGGAGCTGTTTTTT. The chain recombines TRBV3-1 with TRBJ2-2, with D possibly matching TRBD2 (5 bases). V was shortened by 4 bases and J by 0 bases, with 12 bases between the two germline ends. CDR1 and CDR2 (germline): LGHDT, YNNKEL (reference sequence). This CDR3 is 16 amino acids long.

This clone was found once. This chain links TRBV9 with TRBJ2-3; 12 bases are shared with TRBD2. Germline loops: CDR1 SGDLS, CDR2 YYNGEE. This CDR3 comprises 18 residues. V was pared by 3 bases and J by 1 base, with 9 bases of the junction left unmatched. The CDR3 reads CASSGASGGALGTDTQYF. Written as DNA, the CDR3 is TGTGCCAGCAGCGGGGCTAGCGGGGGGGCTCTCGGCACAGATACGCAGTATTTT.

This clone was counted many times. Within the sample, other DNA sequences also encode this same CDR3. The chain is built from TRBV12-3 or TRBV12-4 and TRBJ2-1, with D tentatively TRBD1 or TRBD2 (7 bases each). V was trimmed by 11 bases and J by 6 bases, leaving 17 bases between them. The CDR3 covers 13 residues. CDR3 DNA: TGTGCCGGCGGCCAGGGGGGGCCCAATGAGCAGTTCTTC. Protein: CAGGQGGPNEQFF.

In its sample, this clone was seen a few times. A much larger clone is a single base away; this may be a read error. The rearrangement links TRBV19 to TRBJ2-1; 8 nucleotides align to TRBD2. This CDR3 comprises 16 residues. V lost 5 bases, J lost 6 bases, and 12 bases stayed unmatched. Germline CDR1 is LNHDA and CDR2 is SQIVND (reference sequence). CDR3: CASSPTGGRSPNEQFF. The CDR3 DNA sequence: TGTGCCAGTAGTCCGACCGGCGGGAGGTCCCCCAATGAGCAGTTCTTC.

The chain links TRBV7-2 to TRBJ1-2, with D unresolved. Trimming cost V 4 bases and J 4 bases, with 13 bases left between them. Germline CDR1 SGHTA, CDR2 FQGNSA. The CDR3 covers 14 residues. The CDR3 sequence: CASSSGVPGYGYTF. For the CDR3, the DNA is TGTGCCAGCAGCTCGGGAGTTCCAGGCTATGGCTACACCTTC.

For this clone: The junction departs from the called germline gene at one end, perhaps through a read error. The rearrangement uses TRBV5-1 and TRBJ2-7; D is unresolved. The CDR3 has 15 amino acids. Per the germline V gene, CDR1 is SGHRS and CDR2 is YFSETQ. The CDR3 sequence is CASGFAEDGSYEQYF. CDR3 nucleotides: TGCGCCAGCGGCTTTGCCGAGGACGGCTCCTACGAGCAGTACTTC.

Ten or more counts support this clone. J is TRBJ2-3 and V is TRBV9, with 7 positions matching TRBD2. V lost 0 bases to trimming and J lost 2 bases; unmatched junction nucleotides: 6. The germline V gene has CDR1 SGDLS and CDR2 YYNGEE. The CDR3 extends over 16 amino acids. CDR3 bases: TGTGCCAGCAGCGTAGTATCTAGCGGAGTCACAGATACGCAGTATTTT. As protein: CASSVVSSGVTDTQYF.

This clone was observed many times. The rearrangement uses TRBV4-2 and TRBJ2-1, with a weak D call TRBD2 (6 bases). Germline CDR1 and CDR2: LGHNA and YNFKEQ. The CDR3 runs to 15 residues. With 1 base removed from V and 7 bases from J, the gap between germline ends came to 14 bases. CDR3 region: CASSQVEGVRNEQFF. The CDR3, as DNA: TGTGCCAGCAGCCAAGTGGAGGGAGTCAGGAATGAGCAGTTCTTC.

The V and J genes are TRBV19 and TRBJ1-5, with D unresolved. The CDR3 length is 14 residues. Germline V gives CDR1 LNHDA, CDR2 SQIVND (reference sequence). Trimming stripped 5 bases from V and 2 bases from J, with 10 bases between. The chain's CDR3 is CASSRKLGNQPQHF. CDR3 bases: TGTGCCAGTAGTCGGAAGTTGGGCAATCAGCCCCAGCATTTT.

In its sample, this clone was seen many times. The CDR3 region is CASSLGPGTGDTGELFF. DNA for the CDR3: TGTGCCAGCAGCTTAGGCCCCGGGACAGGGGACACCGGGGAGCTGTTTTTT. The genes are TRBV7-3 and TRBJ2-2, with TRBD1 matching over 10 bases. Trimming at V came to 2 bases and at J to 3 bases, leaving 6 bases not matched to a gene. The CDR3 totals 17 residues. Germline V gene sequence: CDR1 SGHTA, CDR2 FQGTGA.

This clone was observed at least ten times. This chain joins TRBV6-2 or TRBV6-3 and TRBJ2-4, with D tentatively TRBD2 (6 bases). The CDR3 extends over 16 amino acids. In germline, CDR1 is MNHEY, CDR2 SVGEGT. The ends were cut back, 8 bases at V and 5 bases at J, with 22 bases in the middle. The CDR3 coding sequence is TGTGCCAGCGTCGTCGGGGGAGGACTAAGCGAAAACATTCAGTACTTC. It encodes CASVVGGGLSENIQYF.

The genes are TRBV27 and TRBJ2-7; the D gene is possibly TRBD1 (5 bases). The germline CDR1 and CDR2 sequences are MNHEY and SMNVEV (reference sequence). This CDR3 is built from 15 residues. Trimming cost V 2 bases and J 0 bases, with 11 bases left between them. The DNA for the CDR3 is TGTGCCAGCAGTTTAATGCCAGGGATCTCCTACGAGCAGTACGTC. Translation gives CASSLMPGISYEQYV.

The sample holds a few counts of this clone. Germline and junction disagree at one end, which may indicate a read error. The chain recombines TRBV27 with TRBJ2-7; the D gene is possibly TRBD1 (5 bases). The germline CDR1 and CDR2 sequences are MNHEY and SMNVEV (reference sequence). The CDR3 has 14 residues. CDR3 nucleotide sequence: TGTGCCAGCAGTAAACAGGTTAGCTCCTACGAGCATTACTTC. It codes for CASSKQVSSYEHYF.